This T cell receptor (beta chain) came from a study of OX40 agonist ivuxolimab in advanced cancers. About the research overall: Patients were dosed intravenously with ivuxolimab at 0.01 to 10 mg/kg every 2 weeks.

Worth noting for this clone: Its antigen remains unidentified.

Overall study results and limits: The average count of expanded clones was higher among CD8+ T cells than among CD4+. At 0.1 to 3.0 mg/kg, clonal expansion of CD4+ and CD8+ blood T cells had occurred by week 6.

Sequencing was performed with immunoSEQ multiplex PCR; in TCRdb, only in-frame clones are kept and a portion is missing. This sample has approximately 75,000 clones, with roughly 78% found just once. Baseline was the first blood sampling point, followed by cycle 4 day 1 and cycle 7 day 1. The CDR3 has 14 amino acids. Germline CDR1 reads MNHEY; CDR2 reads SMNVEV (reference sequence). Unmatched junction bases numbered 6, after V lost 5 bases and J lost 6 bases. The rearrangement joins TRBV27 to TRBJ1-2; 10 nucleotides align to TRBD1. Specimen: CD4+ or CD8+ T cells sorted from blood, collected in a trial of the OX40 agonist ivuxolimab. The receptor's source is an adult with an advanced solid tumor such as melanoma, head and neck, liver or kidney cancer. In DNA, the CDR3 is TGTGCCAGCAGTCCCCGGACAGGGGGGCATGGCTACACCTTC. Amino acids: CASSPRTGGHGYTF.